A selection of T cell receptor beta chains follows, all from one sample in a study of blood T cell repertoires in COVID-19. Clones were sequenced by immunoSEQ multiplex PCR, and TCRdb holds only the in-frame ones, with some missing. The top ten hold about 5% of the sample, which has approximately 170,000 clones, more than 75% seen once. Sequencing was done on a sample of peripheral blood. The receptors were gathered from a young man with COVID-19, enrolled during active disease. Both conserved end residues are part of each CDR3. The order of the fields is D gene, V gene, J gene, clone size, CDR3 protein, CDR3 DNA. D genes are given only for firm matches. Clone size is stated in some rows and not others, as once, few, many or a class when expanded.

-	TRBV9	TRBJ2-5	-	CASSVPRRETQYF	TGTGCCAGCAGCGTACCAAGGAGAGAGACCCAGTACTTC
TRBD1	TRBV27	TRBJ1-5	-	CASSLRDRNQPQHF	TGTGCCAGCAGTTTAAGGGACAGGAATCAGCCCCAGCATTTT
-	TRBV15	TRBJ2-7	-	CATSSRGSYEQYF	TGTGCCACCAGCAGCAGAGGATCCTACGAGCAGTACTTC
-	TRBV3-1/TRBV3-2	TRBJ1-4	-	CASSHWQSNEKLFF	TGTGCCAGCAGCCATTGGCAGTCGAATGAAAAACTGTTTTTT
TRBD2	TRBV29-1	TRBJ2-7	once	CSVSGGLGYEQYF	TGCAGCGTGTCGGGGGGACTCGGGTACGAGCAGTACTTC
TRBD1	TRBV5-8	TRBJ2-7	-	CASSLDRGPYEQYF	TGTGCCAGCAGCTTGGACAGGGGACCCTACGAGCAGTACTTC
-	TRBV28	TRBJ2-5	-	CASSMRQGKETQYF	TGTGCCAGCAGTATGAGGCAGGGAAAAGAGACCCAGTACTTC
-	TRBV27	TRBJ2-7	-	CASSLTVYEQYF	TGTGCCAGCAGTTTAACGGTATACGAGCAGTACTTC
TRBD1	TRBV2	TRBJ1-4	-	CASRRDSYNEKLLF	TGTGCCAGCAGGAGGGACAGCTATAATGAAAAACTGCTTTTT
TRBD1	TRBV11-2	TRBJ1-2	-	CASSSYEGARYGYTF	TGTGCCAGCAGCTCTTACGAGGGGGCCCGGTATGGCTACACCTTC
-	TRBV7-8	TRBJ1-1	-	CASSPERWAGTEAFF	TGTGCCAGCAGCCCTGAACGCTGGGCGGGCACTGAAGCTTTCTTT
TRBD2	TRBV7-9	TRBJ2-1	-	CASSFGPPAGGYNEQFF	TGTGCCAGCAGCTTTGGCCCCCCAGCGGGAGGGTACAATGAGCAGTTCTTC
TRBD2	TRBV11-2	TRBJ2-1	-	CATVAGPKNEQFF	TGTGCCACAGTAGCGGGGCCCAAAAATGAGCAGTTCTTC
-	TRBV7-8	TRBJ1-2	-	CASSLGQSPNYGYTF	TGTGCCAGCAGCTTAGGACAGAGTCCCAACTATGGCTACACCTTC
-	TRBV6-1	TRBJ2-1	-	CASSGGAASSYNEQFF	TGTGCCAGCAGTGGTGGGGCGGCAAGCTCCTACAATGAGCAGTTCTTC
-	TRBV2	TRBJ1-2	-	CATGTAYGYTF	TGTGCCACCGGGACTGCCTATGGCTACACCTTC
TRBD1	TRBV7-8	TRBJ2-7	-	CASSLASTAGGGKQYF	TGTGCCAGCAGCTTAGCGAGTACGGCAGGGGGCGGTAAGCAGTACTTC
TRBD2	TRBV7-6	TRBJ2-1	once	CASSLIGDYLGSNEQFF	TGTGCCAGCAGCTTAATTGGGGACTACCTCGGGAGTAATGAGCAGTTCTTC
-	TRBV15	TRBJ2-7	-	CATSRASGEQYF	TGTGCCACCAGCAGAGCGTCAGGTGAGCAGTACTTC
TRBD1	TRBV11-3	TRBJ2-1	-	CASSGKVTGGYEQFF	TGTGCCAGCAGCGGCAAGGTTACAGGGGGCTATGAGCAGTTCTTC
-	TRBV19	TRBJ2-1	-	CASSIDRDNEQFF	TGTGCCAGTAGTATAGACAGGGACAATGAGCAGTTCTTC
TRBD1	TRBV19	TRBJ1-5	-	CASSIGSIDRVDF	TGTGCCAGTAGTATAGGCTCAATTGACAGGGTGGATTTT
-	TRBV28	TRBJ1-2	-	CASSLPGYGYTF	TGTGCCAGCAGTTTACCCGGGTATGGCTACACCTTC
TRBD1	TRBV3-1/TRBV3-2	TRBJ1-1	-	CASSSQGVTEAFF	TGTGCCAGCAGCTCCCAGGGGGTCACTGAAGCTTTCTTT
TRBD2	TRBV24-1	TRBJ2-1	-	CATSRTSGYNEQFF	TGTGCCACCAGTAGGACTAGCGGATACAATGAGCAGTTCTTC
-	TRBV9	TRBJ2-7	-	CASSVGGSSSEQYF	TGTGCCAGCAGCGTCGGCGGTTCATCGTCCGAGCAGTACTTC
TRBD2	TRBV5-1	TRBJ2-3	-	CASSLAGGAGADTQYF	TGCGCCAGCAGCTTGGCCGGGGGGGCTGGCGCAGATACGCAGTATTTT
-	TRBV29-1	TRBJ2-1	once	CSGGEAVQYNEQFF	TGCAGCGGGGGGGAAGCGGTTCAATACAATGAGCAGTTCTTC
TRBD2	TRBV30	TRBJ2-1	-	CAWTASGRSNEQFF	TGTGCCTGGACTGCTAGCGGGAGAAGCAATGAGCAGTTCTTC
TRBD2	TRBV13	TRBJ2-1	-	CASSLGTSGNDEQFF	TGTGCCAGCAGCTTAGGGACTAGCGGGAACGATGAGCAGTTCTTC
-	TRBV7-9	TRBJ2-1	-	CASSFPRHNEQFF	TGTGCCAGCAGCTTCCCCAGGCACAATGAGCAGTTCTTC
-	TRBV30	TRBJ1-1	-	CAWSVMRNTEAFF	TGTGCCTGGAGTGTAATGCGGAACACTGAAGCTTTCTTT
-	TRBV19	TRBJ1-5	-	CASSMPLSNQPQHF	TGTGCCAGTAGTATGCCACTCAGCAATCAGCCCCAGCATTTT
-	TRBV7-9	TRBJ1-2	-	CASSPGEAAYGYTF	TGTGCCAGCAGCCCGGGGGAGGCAGCCTATGGCTACACCTTC
-	TRBV29-1	TRBJ2-7	-	CSVGESSYEQYF	TGCAGCGTTGGCGAGAGCTCCTACGAGCAGTACTTC
TRBD1	TRBV7-9	TRBJ1-1	-	CASSFYVGQGVTEAFF	TGTGCCAGCAGCTTTTACGTGGGACAGGGCGTCACTGAAGCTTTCTTT
-	TRBV5-1	TRBJ1-2	-	CASSLAPRVYGYTF	TGCGCCAGCAGCTTGGCCCCCAGGGTCTATGGCTACACCTTC
-	TRBV10-2	TRBJ2-3	-	CASSEITDTQYF	TGCGCCAGCAGTGAGATAACAGATACGCAGTATTTT
-	TRBV28	TRBJ2-7	-	CASSLPTSRDEQYF	TGTGCCAGCAGTTTACCAACTTCCCGGGACGAGCAGTACTTC
-	TRBV15	TRBJ1-2	-	CATSREFGGSSNYGYTF	TGTGCCACCAGCAGAGAATTTGGGGGCAGCTCTAACTATGGCTACACCTTC
-	TRBV4-3	TRBJ1-6	-	CASSMEPQNNSPLHF	TGCGCCAGCAGCATGGAGCCCCAAAATAATTCACCCCTCCACTTT
TRBD1	TRBV27	TRBJ2-2	-	CASSLSRGRSLGELFF	TGTGCCAGCAGTTTATCCAGGGGGCGCTCACTCGGGGAGCTGTTTTTT
TRBD1	TRBV9	TRBJ2-5	-	CASNAGPGQGEWETQYF	TGTGCCAGCAATGCTGGTCCGGGACAGGGGGAATGGGAGACCCAGTACTTC
TRBD2	TRBV5-4	TRBJ2-3	-	CASSLTSGSTDTQYF	TGTGCCAGCAGTTTGACTAGCGGGTCCACAGATACGCAGTATTTT
-	TRBV11-3	TRBJ2-7	-	CASSSDPHYPKSEYF	TGTGCCAGCAGCTCAGACCCTCACTACCCCAAGTCGGAGTACTTC
-	TRBV11-2	TRBJ2-7	-	CASSLGRTAYEQYF	TGTGCCAGCAGCTTAGGCCGGACAGCTTACGAGCAGTACTTC
-	TRBV7-9	TRBJ2-6	once	CASSSYRLSGANVLTF	TGTGCCAGCAGCTCTTACAGGCTCTCTGGGGCCAACGTCCTGACTTTC
TRBD1	TRBV11-2	TRBJ1-1	-	CASSLGRGRGGTEAFF	TGTGCCAGCAGCTTAGGGAGGGGGCGCGGGGGGACTGAAGCTTTCTTT
-	TRBV12-3/TRBV12-4	TRBJ2-7	-	CASSSSVPRQYF	TGTGCCAGCAGCTCGTCTGTGCCCAGGCAGTACTTC
-	TRBV19	TRBJ1-2	few	CASSIPRDNYGYTF	TGTGCCAGTAGTATACCCCGGGATAACTATGGCTACACCTTC
TRBD1	TRBV7-8	TRBJ2-1	-	CASSLEGTGVRNEQFF	TGTGCCAGCAGCTTAGAGGGGACAGGGGTTAGGAATGAGCAGTTCTTC
-	TRBV3-1/TRBV3-2	TRBJ2-1	-	CASSQGRLAYNEQFF	TGTGCCAGCAGCCAAGGGAGACTAGCCTACAATGAGCAGTTCTTC
TRBD1	TRBV4-1	TRBJ1-1	-	CASSLGQGARTEAFF	TGCGCCAGCAGCCTTGGACAGGGGGCGAGAACTGAAGCTTTCTTT
TRBD1	TRBV6-6	TRBJ1-1	-	CASTRDSLNTEAFF	TGTGCCAGCACCCGGGACAGTCTGAACACTGAAGCTTTCTTT
TRBD2	TRBV7-2	TRBJ2-1	-	CASSPWAGALNNEQFF	TGTGCCAGCAGCCCCTGGGCGGGAGCCCTCAACAATGAGCAGTTCTTC
-	TRBV7-3	TRBJ2-7	-	CASSLTPGDYYEQYF	TGTGCCAGCAGCTTAACCCCAGGGGATTATTACGAGCAGTACTTC
TRBD1	TRBV11-2	TRBJ1-1	-	CASSSRQGSTEAFF	TGTGCCAGCAGCTCCCGACAGGGTAGCACTGAAGCTTTCTTT
-	TRBV27	TRBJ2-1	-	CASSINRDDEQFF	TGTGCCAGCAGTATAAACAGGGATGATGAGCAGTTCTTC
-	TRBV12-3/TRBV12-4	TRBJ1-1	-	CASRTDDAEAFF	TGTGCCAGCAGGACAGACGACGCTGAAGCTTTCTTT
TRBD1	TRBV11-2	TRBJ1-1	-	CASSLDQQGARVAFF	TGTGCCAGCAGCTTAGACCAACAGGGGGCGCGGGTAGCTTTCTTT